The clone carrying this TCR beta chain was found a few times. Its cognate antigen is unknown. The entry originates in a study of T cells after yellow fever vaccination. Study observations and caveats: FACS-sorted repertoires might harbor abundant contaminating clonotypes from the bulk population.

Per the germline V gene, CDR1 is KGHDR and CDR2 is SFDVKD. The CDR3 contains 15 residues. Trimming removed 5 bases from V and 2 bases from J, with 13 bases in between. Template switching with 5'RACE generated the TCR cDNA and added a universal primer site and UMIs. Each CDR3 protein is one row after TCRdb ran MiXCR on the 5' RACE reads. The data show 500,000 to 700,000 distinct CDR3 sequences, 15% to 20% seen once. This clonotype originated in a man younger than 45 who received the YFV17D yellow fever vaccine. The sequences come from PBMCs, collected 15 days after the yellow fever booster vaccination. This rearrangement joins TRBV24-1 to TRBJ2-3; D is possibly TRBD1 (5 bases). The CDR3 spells CATSGGLGATDTQYF. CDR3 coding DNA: TGTGCCACCAGTGGAGGTCTAGGGGCCACAGATACGCAGTATTTT.